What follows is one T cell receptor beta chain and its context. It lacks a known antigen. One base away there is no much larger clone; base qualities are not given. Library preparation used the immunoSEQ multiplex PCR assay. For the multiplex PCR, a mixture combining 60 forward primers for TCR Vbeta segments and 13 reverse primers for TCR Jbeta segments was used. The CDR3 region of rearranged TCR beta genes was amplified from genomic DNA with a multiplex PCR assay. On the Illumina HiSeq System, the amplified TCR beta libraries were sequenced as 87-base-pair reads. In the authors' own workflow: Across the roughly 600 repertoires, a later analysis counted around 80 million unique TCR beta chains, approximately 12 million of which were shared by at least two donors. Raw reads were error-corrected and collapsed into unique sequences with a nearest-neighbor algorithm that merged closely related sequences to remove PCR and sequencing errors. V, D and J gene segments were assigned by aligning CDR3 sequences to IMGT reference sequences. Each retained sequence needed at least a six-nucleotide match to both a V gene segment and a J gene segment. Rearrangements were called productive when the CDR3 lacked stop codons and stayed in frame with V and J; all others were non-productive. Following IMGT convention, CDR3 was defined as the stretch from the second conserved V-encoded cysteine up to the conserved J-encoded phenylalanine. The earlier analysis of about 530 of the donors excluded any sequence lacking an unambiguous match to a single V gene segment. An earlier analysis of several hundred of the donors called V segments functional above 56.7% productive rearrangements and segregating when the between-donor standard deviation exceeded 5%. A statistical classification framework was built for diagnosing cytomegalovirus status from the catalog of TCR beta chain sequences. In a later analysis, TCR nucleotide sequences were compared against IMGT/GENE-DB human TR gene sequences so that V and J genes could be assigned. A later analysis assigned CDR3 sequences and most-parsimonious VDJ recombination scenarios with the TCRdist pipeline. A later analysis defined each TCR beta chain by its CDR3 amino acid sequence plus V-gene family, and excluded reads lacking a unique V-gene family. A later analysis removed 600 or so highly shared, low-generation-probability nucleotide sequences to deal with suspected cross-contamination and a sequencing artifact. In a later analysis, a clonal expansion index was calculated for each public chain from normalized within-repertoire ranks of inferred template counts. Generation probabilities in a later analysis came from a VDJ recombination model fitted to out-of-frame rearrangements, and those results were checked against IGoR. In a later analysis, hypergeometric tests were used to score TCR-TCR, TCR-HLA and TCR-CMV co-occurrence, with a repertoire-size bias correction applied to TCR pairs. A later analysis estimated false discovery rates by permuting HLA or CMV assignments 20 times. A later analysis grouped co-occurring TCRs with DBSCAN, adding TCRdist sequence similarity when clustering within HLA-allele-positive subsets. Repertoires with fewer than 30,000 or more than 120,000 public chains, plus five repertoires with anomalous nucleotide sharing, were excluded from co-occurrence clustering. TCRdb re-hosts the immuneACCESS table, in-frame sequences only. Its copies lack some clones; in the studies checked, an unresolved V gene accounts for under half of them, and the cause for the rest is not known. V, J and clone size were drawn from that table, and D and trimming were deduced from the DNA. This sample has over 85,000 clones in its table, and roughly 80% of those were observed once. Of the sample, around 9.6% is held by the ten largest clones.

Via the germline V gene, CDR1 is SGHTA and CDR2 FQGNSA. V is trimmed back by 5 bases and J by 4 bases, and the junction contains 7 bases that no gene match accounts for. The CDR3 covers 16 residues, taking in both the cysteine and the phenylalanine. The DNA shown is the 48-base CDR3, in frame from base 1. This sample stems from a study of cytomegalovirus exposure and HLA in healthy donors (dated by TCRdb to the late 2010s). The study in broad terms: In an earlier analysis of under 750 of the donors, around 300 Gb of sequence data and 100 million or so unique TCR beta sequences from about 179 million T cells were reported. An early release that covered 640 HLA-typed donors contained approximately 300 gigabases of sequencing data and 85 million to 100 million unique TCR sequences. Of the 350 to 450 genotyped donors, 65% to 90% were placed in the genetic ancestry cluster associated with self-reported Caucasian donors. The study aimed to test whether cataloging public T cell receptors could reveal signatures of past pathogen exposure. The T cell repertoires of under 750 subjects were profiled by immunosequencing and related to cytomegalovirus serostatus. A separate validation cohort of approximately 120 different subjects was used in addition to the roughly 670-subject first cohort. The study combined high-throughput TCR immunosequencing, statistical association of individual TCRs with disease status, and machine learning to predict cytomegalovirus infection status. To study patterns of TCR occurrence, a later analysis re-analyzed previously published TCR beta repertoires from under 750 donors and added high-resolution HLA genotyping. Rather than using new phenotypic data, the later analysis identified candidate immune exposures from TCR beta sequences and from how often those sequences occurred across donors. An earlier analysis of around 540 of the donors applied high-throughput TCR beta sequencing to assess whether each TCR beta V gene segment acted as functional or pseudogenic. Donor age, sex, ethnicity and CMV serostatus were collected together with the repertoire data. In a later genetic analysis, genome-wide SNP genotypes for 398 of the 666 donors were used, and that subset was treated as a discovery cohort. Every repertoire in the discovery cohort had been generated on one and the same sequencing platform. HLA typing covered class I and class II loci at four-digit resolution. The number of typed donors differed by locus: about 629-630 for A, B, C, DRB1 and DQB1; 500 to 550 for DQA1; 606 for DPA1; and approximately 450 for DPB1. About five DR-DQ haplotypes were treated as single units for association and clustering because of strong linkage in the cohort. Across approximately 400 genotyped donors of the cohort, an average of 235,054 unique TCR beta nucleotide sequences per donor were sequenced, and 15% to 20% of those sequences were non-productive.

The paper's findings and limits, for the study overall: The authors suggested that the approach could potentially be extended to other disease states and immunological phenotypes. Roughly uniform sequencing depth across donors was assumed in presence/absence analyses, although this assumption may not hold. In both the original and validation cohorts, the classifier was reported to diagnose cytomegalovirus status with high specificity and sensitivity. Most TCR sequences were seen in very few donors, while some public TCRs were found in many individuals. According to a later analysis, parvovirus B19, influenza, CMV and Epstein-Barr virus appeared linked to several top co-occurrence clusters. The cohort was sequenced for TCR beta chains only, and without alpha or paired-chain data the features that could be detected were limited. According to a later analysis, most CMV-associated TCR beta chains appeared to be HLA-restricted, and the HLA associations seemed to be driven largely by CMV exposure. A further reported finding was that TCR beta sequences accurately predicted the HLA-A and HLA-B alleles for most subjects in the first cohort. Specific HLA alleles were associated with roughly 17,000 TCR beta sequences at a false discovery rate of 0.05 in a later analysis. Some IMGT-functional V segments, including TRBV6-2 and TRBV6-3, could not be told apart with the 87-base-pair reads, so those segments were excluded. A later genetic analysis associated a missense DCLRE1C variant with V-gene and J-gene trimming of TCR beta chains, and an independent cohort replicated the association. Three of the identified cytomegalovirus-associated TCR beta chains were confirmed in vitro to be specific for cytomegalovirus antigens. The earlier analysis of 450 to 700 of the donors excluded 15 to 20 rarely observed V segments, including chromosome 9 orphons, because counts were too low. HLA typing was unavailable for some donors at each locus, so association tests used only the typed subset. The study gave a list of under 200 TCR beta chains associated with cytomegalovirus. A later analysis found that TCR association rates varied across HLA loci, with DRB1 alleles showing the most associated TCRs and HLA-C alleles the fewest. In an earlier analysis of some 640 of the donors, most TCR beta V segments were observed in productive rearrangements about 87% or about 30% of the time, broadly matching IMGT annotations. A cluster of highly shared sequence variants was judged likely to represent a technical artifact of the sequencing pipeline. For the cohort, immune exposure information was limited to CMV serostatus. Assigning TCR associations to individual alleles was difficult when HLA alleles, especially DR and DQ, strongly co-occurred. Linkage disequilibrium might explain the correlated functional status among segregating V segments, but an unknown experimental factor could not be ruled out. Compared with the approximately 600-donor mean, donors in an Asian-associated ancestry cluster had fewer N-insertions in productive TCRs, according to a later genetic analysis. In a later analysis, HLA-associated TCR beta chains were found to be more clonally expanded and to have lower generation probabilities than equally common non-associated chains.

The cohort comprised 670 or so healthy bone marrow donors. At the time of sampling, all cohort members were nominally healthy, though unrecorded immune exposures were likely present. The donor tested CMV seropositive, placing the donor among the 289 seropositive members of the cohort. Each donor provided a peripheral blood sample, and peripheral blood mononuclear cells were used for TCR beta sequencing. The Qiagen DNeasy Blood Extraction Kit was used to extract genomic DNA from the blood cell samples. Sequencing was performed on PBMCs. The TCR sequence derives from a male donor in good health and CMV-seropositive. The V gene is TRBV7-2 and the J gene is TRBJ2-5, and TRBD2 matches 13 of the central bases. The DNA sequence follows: TGTGCCAGCAGCCCACTAGGACTAGCGGGAGCAGAGACCCAGTACTTC. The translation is CASSPLGLAGAETQYF.